Below are 3 T cell receptor beta chains sequenced from a single sample in a study of beta chain features in type 1 diabetes (dated 2018 in TCRdb). The method was the immunoSEQ multiplex PCR assay. The High Capacity cDNA Reverse Transcription Kit was used to reverse transcribe all of the isolated RNA, meaning that expressed TCRB transcripts were what got sequenced. TCRdb stores this immuneACCESS table with in-frame sequences only. Part of the clones is absent; in the studies checked, under half of the shortfall reflects unresolved V genes, and no reason is known for the rest. The sample includes some 300,000 clones, with approximately 8% observed a single time. The leading ten clones occupy roughly 1% of the sample. The material sequenced was central memory CD4+ T cells from blood. These TCRs come from a woman aged 18-30 years in good health.

This clone turned up a few times. This chain connects TRBV7-9 to TRBJ2-3, with D unresolved. CDR1 and CDR2 from the germline V gene are SEHNR and FQNEAQ (reference sequence). The CDR3 is made up of 12 amino acids. Trimming shortened V by 3 bases and J by 2 bases, and 3 bases separated the two germline ends. The CDR3 sequence is CASSFYTDTQYF. The DNA for the CDR3 is TGTGCCAGCAGCTTTTACACAGATACGCAGTATTTT. The whole variable domain, filled in from reference TRBV7-9 and TRBJ2-3, reads DTGVSQNPRHKITKRGQNVTFRCDPISEHNRLYWYRQTLGQGPEFLTYFQNEAQLEKSRLLSDRFSAERPKGSFSTLEIQRTEQGDSAMYLCASSFYTDTQYFGPGTRLTVL.

This clone was counted a few times. V usage is TRBV7-9 and J usage is TRBJ2-1, with D possibly being TRBD2 (5 bases). Per the germline V gene, CDR1 is SEHNR and CDR2 is FQNEAQ (reference sequence). The CDR3 covers 17 residues. V was cut by 5 bases and J by 2 bases, with 19 bases left in between. In DNA form, the CDR3 reads TGTGCCAGCAGCGCACGGCGGAGGTTAGAGACCTACAATGAGCAGTTCTTC. Translated, it gives CASSARRRLETYNEQFF.

The J gene is TRBJ1-2, the V gene TRBV28; no definite D call. This CDR3 has 15 amino acids. The V end was cut by 7 bases, the J end by 0 bases, with 15 bases between. Germline loops: CDR1 MDHEN, CDR2 SYDVKM. The CDR3 sequence: CASIATIQANYGYTF. CDR3 sequence (DNA): TGTGCCAGCATTGCGACGATACAAGCTAACTATGGCTACACCTTC.